This paragraph covers one TCR beta chain sequence. Its antigen is not known. This entry comes from a study of vaccination and CD4 T cells after COVID-19. Cultured CD4+ T-cell DNA underwent Oncomine TCR Beta short-read sequencing. Via MiXCR, TCRdb re-called the PCR reads, giving one row per CDR3 protein. The sample lists around 11,000 distinct CDR3 sequences, about a quarter seen once, with roughly 25% in the top ten. V was shortened by 3 bases and J by 5 bases, with 10 bases between the two germline ends. This CDR3 contains 13 residues. Germline assignment: CDR1 MNHEY and CDR2 SVGEGT. The treatment here: approximately nine-day PBMC culture with coronavirus spike peptide pools or control peptides (ViraFEST assay).

This clonotype was sampled from a human donor who had recovered from COVID-19. The V call is TRBV6-2 or TRBV6-3, the J call TRBJ2-5, with D possibly TRBD2 on 6 matching bases. The material was CD4+ T cells from blood, cultured in vitro, obtained after SARS-CoV-2 vaccination. The DNA of the CDR3 is TGTGCCAGCAGTTATCGGGACTTTGAGACCCAGTACTTC. This sequence encodes CASSYRDFETQYF.